Below, 21 T cell receptor beta chains from the same sample are listed, as sequenced in a study of T-cell reconstitution after alpha-beta-depleted transplantation in children. During its preparation, the TCRbeta library received unique molecular identifiers. TCRdb re-derived calls from the PCR reads in MiXCR, one entry per CDR3 protein. The data show about 16,000 distinct CDR3 sequences, roughly 7.8% seen once. Here the sequenced sample was PBMCs, mostly from graft donor cells, taken 60 days after TCRalphabeta/CD19-depleted stem cell transplant. The receptors come from a boy in the first two years of life who had a stem cell transplant for Wiskott-Aldrich syndrome, so the T cells may come from the graft donor.

This clonotype was picked up many times. The DNA of the CDR3 is TGTGCCAGCAGCTTAGGGAACTACAATGAGCAGTTCTTC. It is translated as CASSLGNYNEQFF. This chain joins TRBV11-2 and TRBJ2-1; D is unresolved. V lost 1 base to trimming and J lost 3 bases, with 4 bases between them. Germline V lookup: CDR1 SGHAT, CDR2 FQNNGV. This CDR3 is built from 13 residues.

This clonotype was seen at least ten times. The V call is TRBV3-1, the J call TRBJ1-2, with 8 bases aligning to TRBD1. Germline loops: CDR1 LGHDT, CDR2 YNNKEL (reference sequence). The CDR3 spans 15 residues. The V segment lost 5 bases and the J segment 0 bases; nucleotides outside the gene matches: 5. CDR3 DNA: TGTGCCAGCAGCTTCGCACAGGGGGCTAACTATGGCTACACCTTC. Its protein is CASSFAQGANYGYTF.

This clonotype was counted between two and nine times. The J gene is TRBJ2-6, the V gene TRBV3-1; maybe TRBD1 (5 bases). The ends were cut back, 1 base at V and 0 bases at J, with 13 bases in the middle. CDR3 length: 18 amino acids. The germline V gene has CDR1 LGHDT and CDR2 YNNKEL (reference sequence). The CDR3 is CASSQVWGASSGANVLTF. As DNA, the CDR3 is TGTGCCAGCAGCCAAGTCTGGGGCGCTAGCTCTGGGGCCAACGTCCTGACTTTC.

Ten or more counts support this clonotype. The V and J genes are TRBV18 and TRBJ1-1; 8 bases are a match to TRBD1. V gave up 4 bases and J gave up 7 bases; unmatched junction bases: 11. Germline loops: CDR1 KGHSH, CDR2 LQKENI. The CDR3 totals 15 residues. The DNA for the CDR3 is TGTGCCAGCTCACACGGGACAGGCACGATCTATGAAGCTTTCTTT. Residues: CASSHGTGTIYEAFF.

CDR3: CASSLELGSTDTQYF. The DNA for the CDR3 is TGTGCCAGCAGCTTAGAACTAGGGAGCACAGATACGCAGTATTTT. The chain couples TRBV7-6 to TRBJ2-3, with TRBD2 as a possible D gene (5 bases). V shed 1 base and J shed 0 bases, with 8 bases lying between them. Germline lookup yields CDR1 SGHVS and CDR2 FNYEAQ. The CDR3 consists of 15 residues.

The sample holds many counts of this clonotype. The genes are TRBV6-1 and TRBJ1-3; no clear D gene. The CDR3 consists of 12 residues. Trimming stripped 6 bases from V and 0 bases from J, with 3 bases between. Looked up from germline, CDR1 is MNHNS and CDR2 is SASEGT. The CDR3: CASRGSGNTIYF. The CDR3 region has the DNA TGTGCCAGCAGGGGCTCTGGAAACACCATATATTTT.

This clonotype was observed a few times. The chain uses TRBV12-3 or TRBV12-4 and TRBJ2-4; 9 bases are shared with TRBD1. The CDR3 sequence is 14 residues long. V was pared by 5 bases and J by 9 bases, with 8 bases of the junction left unmatched. CDR3 sequence reads: CASSAGTGRGIQYF. The CDR3 region has the DNA TGTGCCAGCAGTGCCGGGACAGGGAGAGGCATTCAGTACTTC.

This clonotype was recorded at least ten times. The gene calls are TRBV11-2 and TRBJ2-1; D remains ambiguous. Between the trimmed V and J ends, which lost 4 bases and 6 bases, there was a span of 4 bases. This CDR3 region has 11 residues. Germline V CDR1 and CDR2: SGHAT, FQNNGV. The chain's CDR3 is CASSCANEQFF. In nucleotides, the CDR3 is TGTGCCAGCAGCTGTGCCAATGAGCAGTTCTTC.

V usage is TRBV5-5 and J usage is TRBJ1-6; D remains unclear. This CDR3 spans 16 amino acids. Looked up from germline, CDR1 is SGHKS and CDR2 is YYEKEE (reference sequence). V shed 3 bases and J shed 4 bases, with 14 bases lying between them. Here the CDR3 reads CASSCHHPRYNSPLHF. The CDR3 DNA is TGTGCCAGCAGCTGCCACCACCCACGGTATAATTCACCCCTCCACTTT.

Turning to this clonotype: The junction departs from germline at one end; a sequencing error may be responsible. This chain connects TRBV7-9 to TRBJ2-1; D gene uncertain. This CDR3 comprises 16 residues. From germline, CDR1 is SEHNR and CDR2 FQNEAQ (reference sequence). The CDR3 nucleotides read TGTGCCAGCAGTTTCTCTGGAAAGCGACGCTACAATCAGCAGTTCTTC. Amino acid sequence: CASSFSGKRRYNQQFF.

About this clonotype: Sequence at one end of the junction differs from germline and may be a read error. The V gene is TRBV3-1, the J gene TRBJ2-5; the match to TRBD2 covers 9 bases. The CDR3 covers 17 residues. Germline lookup yields CDR1 LGHDT and CDR2 YNNKEL (reference sequence). The DNA of the CDR3 is TGTGCCACCAGCCAAGTTCTAGCGGGGCCAGAGCAAGAGACCCAGTACTTC. Translated, it gives CATSQVLAGPEQETQYF.

The chain is built from TRBV6-5 and TRBJ1-1, with TRBD1 as a possible D gene (5 bases). The V end lost 4 bases, the J end lost 0 bases, and 6 bases lay between the germline ends. Germline V lookup: CDR1 MNHEY, CDR2 SVGAGI. The CDR3 extends over 13 amino acids. CDR3 DNA sequence: TGTGCCAGCAGTTTGACAGTGAACACTGAAGCTTTCTTT. Translating gives CASSLTVNTEAFF.

This clonotype was found many times. CDR3 in DNA: TGTGCCAGCAGTTCCCCCCTCGCCCGAAGACTAGCGGGAGACGGGTACAATGAGCAGTTCTTC. Translation: CASSSPLARRLAGDGYNEQFF. The chain couples TRBV28 to TRBJ2-1; 12 nucleotides align to TRBD2. Germline lookup yields CDR1 MDHEN and CDR2 SYDVKM. The CDR3 runs to 21 residues. Germline trimming cut 4 bases from V and 4 bases from J; bases unmatched to any gene: 20.

This clonotype appeared a few times. The chain is built from TRBV7-2 and TRBJ2-1; D uncertain. Germline CDR1 and CDR2: SGHTA and FQGNSA. The CDR3 is made up of 17 amino acids. The V and J ends lost 5 bases and 1 base respectively, with 18 bases between them. CDR3 DNA sequence: TGTGCCAGCAGCGTCCCTTCTAGTGCCGAATCCTACAATGAGCAGTTCTTC. It is translated as CASSVPSSAESYNEQFF.

V gene TRBV2 combines with J gene TRBJ1-5; tentatively, D is TRBD1 (6 bases). Trimming left V 8 bases short and J 3 bases short, with 8 bases between. The CDR3 is 12 residues long. The germline CDR1 and CDR2 sequences are SNHLY and FYNNEI. CDR3 DNA: TGTGCCAGCGGGGGCTTCAATCAGCCCCAGCATTTT. As protein: CASGGFNQPQHF.

Worth noting for this clonotype: This may stem from a read error, because a much larger clone lies one nucleotide away. CDR3 nucleotides: TGTGCCAGCAGTTTAGGTCGACTAGCGGGGCCTGTTACAGATAGGCAGTATTTT. Protein product: CASSLGRLAGPVTDRQYF. The chain combines TRBV28 with TRBJ2-3; 11 nucleotides align to TRBD2. Germline CDR1 MDHEN, CDR2 SYDVKM. This CDR3 is 18 amino acids long.

This clonotype was counted many times. The CDR3 sequence: CASSLHNQGNLFDEQFF. The CDR3 coding sequence is TGTGCCAGCAGCTTACACAATCAGGGGAATCTTTTCGATGAGCAGTTCTTC. The V call is TRBV7-9, the J call TRBJ2-1; D is possibly TRBD1 (6 bases). Trimming removed 2 bases from V and 8 bases from J, with 22 bases in between. Germline lookup yields CDR1 SEHNR and CDR2 FQNEAQ (reference sequence). This CDR3 spans 17 amino acids.

This clonotype was observed many times. This sequence joins TRBV20-1 and TRBJ2-1; 8 nucleotides line up with TRBD2. CDR3 length: 16 residues. The ends lost 5 bases at V and 0 bases at J; junction bases unmatched: 9. Per germline, CDR1 DFQATT and CDR2 SNEGSKA (reference sequence). CDR3 nucleotide sequence: TGCAGTGCTTCGCCTCTAGCGGGTGGCTCCTACAATGAGCAGTTCTTC. Translated: CSASPLAGGSYNEQFF.

This clonotype came up many times. The chain uses TRBV20-1 and TRBJ2-4, with a possible D match to TRBD1 (5 bases). The CDR3 is 14 residues long. Trimming cost V 6 bases and J 4 bases, with 16 bases left between them. CDR1 is DFQATT and CDR2 is SNEGSKA in the germline V gene (reference sequence). The CDR3 loop reads CSAYDSPSKNIQYF. CDR3 bases: TGCAGTGCCTACGACAGTCCGTCTAAAAACATTCAGTACTTC.

This clonotype was seen ten or more times. This chain joins TRBV4-2 and TRBJ2-1; 13 bases align to TRBD2. This CDR3 region has 16 residues. Trimming took 4 bases from V and 8 from J; bases not matched to a gene: 8. CDR1 is LGHNA and CDR2 is YNFKEQ in the germline V gene. As DNA, the CDR3 is TGTGCCAGCAGCCCCCTGGTGGGGACTAGCGGGGATGAGCAGTTCTTC. Amino acid sequence: CASSPLVGTSGDEQFF.

This clonotype was picked up a small number of times. The chain employs TRBV5-1 and TRBJ2-2; D remains ambiguous. Trimming pared 1 base from V and 4 bases from J, leaving 5 bases between. Germline V lookup: CDR1 SGHRS, CDR2 YFSETQ. The CDR3 covers 13 residues. The CDR3: CASSLSTTGELFF. In DNA form, the CDR3 reads TGCGCCAGCAGCTTGTCAACCACCGGGGAGCTGTTTTTT.